The 28 T cell receptor beta chains below all came from one sample that was sequenced in a study of OX40 agonist ivuxolimab in advanced cancers. This table comes from immunoSEQ multiplex PCR, and its TCRdb copy is limited to in-frame clones, with some not included. The sample has more than 30,000 clones, roughly 90% seen once. The sample here was CD4+ or CD8+ T cells sorted from blood, taken in a trial of the OX40 agonist ivuxolimab. These receptors came from an adult with an advanced solid tumor such as melanoma, head and neck, liver or kidney cancer.

The V call is TRBV5-1, the J call TRBJ2-3; TRBD2 might be the D (5 bases). The CDR3 has 14 residues. The germline gives CDR1 SGHRS, CDR2 YFSETQ. Trimming pared 3 bases from V and 0 bases from J, leaving 8 bases between. The CDR3 region has the DNA TGCGCCAGCAGCTACGGCGGGAGCACAGATACGCAGTATTTT. Protein product: CASSYGGSTDTQYF.

CDR3 bases: TGCGCCAGCAGTCCCCGACAGGGTCACACTGAAGCTTTCTTT. It yields the protein CASSPRQGHTEAFF. The chain recombines TRBV4-1 with TRBJ1-1; 7 bases align to TRBD1. V lost 6 bases to trimming and J lost 3 bases; unmatched junction nucleotides: 7. Germline CDR1 reads MGHRA; CDR2 reads YSYEKL. The CDR3 is made up of 14 amino acids.

The rearrangement links TRBV30 to TRBJ2-1; 7 bases map to TRBD2. Germline V gene data show CDR1 as GTSNPN and CDR2 as SVGIG (reference sequence). The V gene end was trimmed by 5 bases and the J gene end by 0 bases; junction bases not matched to a gene: 7. The CDR3 spans 15 residues. The CDR3 DNA follows: TGTGCCTGGGCATACTCTAGCGGCTCCTACAATGAGCAGTTCTTC. It specifies CAWAYSSGSYNEQFF.

The V and J genes are TRBV29-1 and TRBJ2-3, with no clear D. V was shortened by 4 bases and J by 1 base, with 12 bases between the two germline ends. Germline values: CDR1 SQVTM, CDR2 ANQGSEA. This CDR3 spans 14 amino acids. CDR3 in DNA: TGCAGCGTTGCCATCACAGTCCGCACAGATACGCAGTATTTT. Translation gives CSVAITVRTDTQYF.

V gene TRBV30 combines with J gene TRBJ2-7; 9 bases line up with TRBD2. Germline trimming cut 0 bases from V and 5 bases from J; bases unmatched to any gene: 20. The CDR3 spans 19 residues. Germline assignment: CDR1 GTSNPN and CDR2 SVGIG (reference sequence). CDR3 region: CAWSVRASGTRFLRDEQYF. The CDR3 coding sequence is TGTGCCTGGAGTGTACGGGCTAGCGGGACTCGATTCCTGAGAGACGAGCAGTACTTC. The variable domain in full, completed from reference TRBV30 and TRBJ2-7, reads SQTIHQWPATLVQPVGSPLSLECTVEGTSNPNLYWYRQAAGRGLQLLFYSVGIGQISSEVPQNLSASRPQDRQFILSSKKLLLSDSGFYLCAWSVRASGTRFLRDEQYFGPGTRLTVT.

This chain joins TRBV7-3 and TRBJ2-7; D possibly corresponds to TRBD1 (6 bases). This CDR3 spans 12 amino acids. Germline values: CDR1 SGHTA, CDR2 FQGTGA. The V end lost 5 bases, the J end lost 7 bases, and 12 bases lay between the germline ends. The CDR3 DNA sequence: TGTGCCAGCAGCCCCGGACAGAATGAGCAGTACTTC. It is translated as CASSPGQNEQYF.

V is TRBV15 and J is TRBJ2-1; tentatively, D is TRBD2 (6 bases). The CDR3 sequence is 17 residues long. Per the germline V gene, CDR1 is LNHNV and CDR2 is YYDKDF (reference sequence). Trimming took off 1 base at V and 6 bases at J, with 19 bases between the two ends. The CDR3 DNA reads TGTGCCACCAGCAGAGTTAGGTTAGCGGAGCCCTCCAATGAGCAGTTCTTC. This codes for CATSRVRLAEPSNEQFF.

The rearrangement links TRBV7-8 to TRBJ2-3; 8 bases line up with TRBD2. The CDR3 sequence is 17 residues long. V shed 7 bases and J 2 bases; nucleotides not matched to a gene: 14. The germline CDR1 and CDR2 sequences are SGHVS and FQNEAQ. The CDR3 loop is CASTRPAGVRDTDTQYF. CDR3 nucleotides: TGTGCCAGCACCCGCCCAGCGGGAGTGCGGGACACAGATACGCAGTATTTT.

This sequence joins TRBV11-2 and TRBJ1-4; 8 bases line up with TRBD1. This CDR3 comprises 15 residues. Unmatched junction bases numbered 4, after V lost 3 bases and J lost 4 bases. CDR1 and CDR2 (germline): SGHAT, FQNNGV. The CDR3 region has the DNA TGTGCCAGCAGCTTTCCAGGGGGCTATAATGAAAAACTGTTTTTT. Translated: CASSFPGGYNEKLFF.

This sequence joins TRBV28 and TRBJ1-5; no reliable D call. CDR3 size: 15 residues. The germline V gene encodes CDR1 MDHEN and CDR2 SYDVKM. With 4 bases removed from V and 6 bases from J, the gap between germline ends came to 16 bases. CDR3 in DNA: TGTGCCAGCAGTTCACACGGAGGGTTAGGTCAGCCCCAGCATTTT. Translating gives CASSSHGGLGQPQHF.

The chain joins TRBV30 to TRBJ2-1; the match to TRBD2 covers 7 bases. This CDR3 is 15 amino acids long. V was pared by 1 base and J by 4 bases, with 7 bases of the junction left unmatched. CDR1 and CDR2 (germline): GTSNPN, SVGIG (reference sequence). This CDR3 is CAWSGDSGFYNEQFF. The CDR3 nucleotides read TGTGCCTGGAGTGGGGATAGCGGGTTTTACAATGAGCAGTTCTTC.

The CDR3 DNA is TGTGCCACCAGCAGAGACGCGGGAGGTCACTACGAGCAGTACTTC. Its translation is CATSRDAGGHYEQYF. The chain has TRBV15 and TRBJ2-5, with 8 bases lining up with TRBD2. The tail of the sequence fits TRBJ2-7 better, so the J call may be wrong. The germline V gene has CDR1 LNHNV and CDR2 YYDKDF (reference sequence). The CDR3 loop spans 15 amino acids.

The chain has TRBV11-2 and TRBJ2-5; D gene unclear. Trimming removed 0 bases at V and 3 bases at J, with 8 bases between. Germline V gene lookup returns CDR1 SGHAT and CDR2 FQNNGV. CDR3 length: 14 amino acids. The CDR3 spells CASSLDHGKETQYF. CDR3 sequence (DNA): TGTGCCAGCAGCTTAGATCACGGAAAAGAGACCCAGTACTTC.

The chain has TRBV10-2 and TRBJ2-1; 11 bases line up with TRBD2. In germline, CDR1 is WSHSY, CDR2 SAAADI. CDR3 size: 15 residues. V shed 5 bases, J shed 9 bases, and the junction held 9 bases outside the gene matches. CDR3: CASSLAGGGRSEQFF. The DNA of the CDR3 is TGCGCCAGCAGTTTAGCGGGAGGGGGGAGAAGTGAGCAGTTCTTC.

This chain uses TRBV2 with TRBJ1-4; 11 bases line up with TRBD1. The V segment lost 6 bases and the J segment 8 bases; nucleotides outside the gene matches: 11. The V gene's germline CDR1 is SNHLY and CDR2 FYNNEI. There are 16 residues in the CDR3. The CDR3 nucleotides are TGTGCCAGCAGCCCGGGACAGGGGGTTTCTCGCGAAAAACTGTTTTTT. This gives the protein CASSPGQGVSREKLFF.

With respect to this clone: Relative to the germline gene, one junction end is altered; a read error may explain this. The V and J genes are TRBV5-5 and TRBJ2-1, with 8 positions matching TRBD2. This CDR3 comprises 15 residues. CDR1 is SGHKS, CDR2 YYEKEE, per germline (reference sequence). The CDR3 DNA reads TGTGCCAGCAGCTCCGGGAGGGCCTCCTTCAATGAGCAGTTCTTC. Residues: CASSSGRASFNEQFF.

V and J are TRBV30 and TRBJ1-2; D possibly corresponds to TRBD1 (5 bases). V was trimmed by 3 bases and J by 2 bases, leaving 16 bases between them. This CDR3 contains 15 residues. The germline CDR1 and CDR2 sequences are GTSNPN and SVGIG (reference sequence). CDR3 region: CAWSPVRRGNYGYTF. CDR3 sequence (DNA): TGTGCCTGGAGCCCGGTTAGGAGGGGAAACTATGGCTACACCTTC.

This chain uses TRBV11-1 with TRBJ2-3; TRBD1 agrees at 7 bases. The junction had 10 bases not matched to a gene; V was cut back by 5 bases and J by 2 bases. The CDR3 is 16 residues long. Germline V gene sequence: CDR1 SGHAT, CDR2 FQDESV (reference sequence). The CDR3 sequence: CASSHRPTGITDTQYF. In nucleotides, the CDR3 is TGTGCCAGCAGCCACAGACCGACAGGGATCACAGATACGCAGTATTTT.

CDR3 in amino acids: CASSLLGVGQPQHF. In nucleotides, the CDR3 is TGTGCCAGCAGTTTATTGGGTGTGGGTCAGCCCCAGCATTTT. This sequence joins TRBV28 and TRBJ1-5; no reliable D call. The CDR3 extends over 14 amino acids. The V end lost 1 base, the J end lost 6 bases, and 10 bases lay between the germline ends. The germline CDR1 and CDR2 sequences are MDHEN and SYDVKM.

The chain joins TRBV27 to TRBJ1-5; D is undetermined. Trimming removed 8 bases from V and 0 bases from J, with 8 bases in between. The CDR3 is 13 amino acids. Per the germline V gene, CDR1 is MNHEY and CDR2 is SMNVEV (reference sequence). CDR3 residues: CASRNYSNQPQHF. DNA for the CDR3: TGTGCCAGCCGAAACTATAGCAATCAGCCCCAGCATTTT.

The chain uses TRBV5-1 and TRBJ2-5, with TRBD2 identical over 9 bases. V trimming: 0 bases; J trimming: 2 bases; junction bases outside the gene matches: 8. Germline values: CDR1 SGHRS, CDR2 YFSETQ. The CDR3 covers 17 residues. The CDR3 DNA reads as TGCGCCAGCAGCTTGGCCACGTCTAGCGGGGCGCAAGAGACCCAGTACTTC. Translating it yields CASSLATSSGAQETQYF.

This rearrangement joins TRBV6-1 to TRBJ2-3, with D uncertain. The CDR3 contains 13 residues. CDR1 and CDR2 (germline): MNHNS, SASEGT. V lost 0 bases to trimming and J lost 3 bases, with 4 bases between them. CDR3 protein: CASSEARTDTQYF. The CDR3 DNA reads TGTGCCAGCAGTGAAGCGCGGACAGATACGCAGTATTTT.

This chain joins TRBV10-2 and TRBJ2-7; D is possibly TRBD2 (5 bases). Trimming removed 1 base from V and 3 bases from J, with 10 bases in between. The CDR3 has 14 residues. CDR1 WSHSY and CDR2 SAAADI come from the germline V gene. The CDR3 protein is CASSELTGDYEQYF. DNA for the CDR3: TGCGCCAGCAGTGAGTTAACCGGGGACTACGAGCAGTACTTC.

This clone was counted between two and nine times. This sequence joins TRBV10-3 and TRBJ1-6; TRBD1 is a possible D gene (6 bases). CDR3 length equals 14 residues. Trimming pared 3 bases from V and 5 bases from J, leaving 8 bases between. The germline V gene encodes CDR1 ENHRY and CDR2 SYGVKD. CDR3 bases: TGTGCCATCAGTGACAGGGGCCATAATTCACCCCTCCACTTT. It specifies CAISDRGHNSPLHF.

This rearrangement joins TRBV2 to TRBJ2-7; the match to TRBD2 covers 9 bases. Germline lookup yields CDR1 SNHLY and CDR2 FYNNEI. This CDR3 contains 16 residues. J lost 4 bases, V lost 5 bases, and 12 bases had no gene match. CDR3 DNA sequence: TGTGCCAGCAGTACCAATCCGGGACTAGCAACATACGAGCAGTACTTC. Translating gives CASSTNPGLATYEQYF.

The rearrangement links TRBV5-5 to TRBJ1-1; 8 bases map to TRBD1. Germline loops: CDR1 SGHKS, CDR2 YYEKEE (reference sequence). The CDR3 runs to 15 residues. V shed 3 bases and J 1 base; nucleotides not matched to a gene: 5. CDR3 coding DNA: TGTGCCAGCAGCTCCTGGGGGACAGGGAACACTGAAGCTTTCTTT. It yields the protein CASSSWGTGNTEAFF.

This clone is a singleton in its sample. The V call is TRBV7-2, the J call TRBJ1-4, with D unclear. The germline CDR1 and CDR2 sequences are SGHTA and FQGNSA. The CDR3 is 15 residues long. V was trimmed by 5 bases and J by 4 bases, leaving 14 bases between them. The CDR3 DNA is TGTGCCAGCAGCGCGTTATTCGGTTTTAATGAAAAACTGTTTTTT. Residues: CASSALFGFNEKLFF.

This clone was seen a handful of times. The V gene is TRBV18, the J gene TRBJ1-5; 8 nucleotides agree with TRBD1. CDR3 length equals 15 residues. Per germline, CDR1 KGHSH and CDR2 LQKENI. J lost 3 bases, V lost 6 bases, and 7 bases had no gene match. The chain's CDR3 is CASSSGGLNNQPQHF. The DNA for the CDR3 is TGTGCCAGCTCCTCAGGGGGCTTGAACAATCAGCCCCAGCATTTT.